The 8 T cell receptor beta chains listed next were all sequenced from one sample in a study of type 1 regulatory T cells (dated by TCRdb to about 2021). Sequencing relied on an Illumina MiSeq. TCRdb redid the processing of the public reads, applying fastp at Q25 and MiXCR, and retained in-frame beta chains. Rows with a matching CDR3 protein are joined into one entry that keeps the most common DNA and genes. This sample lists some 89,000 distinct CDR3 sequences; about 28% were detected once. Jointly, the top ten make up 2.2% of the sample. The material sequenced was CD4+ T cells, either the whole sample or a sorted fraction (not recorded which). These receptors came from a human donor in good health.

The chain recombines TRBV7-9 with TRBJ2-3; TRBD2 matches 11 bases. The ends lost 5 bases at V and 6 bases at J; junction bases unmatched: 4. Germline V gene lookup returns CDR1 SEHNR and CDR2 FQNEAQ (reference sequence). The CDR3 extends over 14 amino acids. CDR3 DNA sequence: TGTGCCAGCAGCAGACTAGCGGGAACCGATACGCAGTATTTT. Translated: CASSRLAGTDTQYF.

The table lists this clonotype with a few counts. CDR3 region: CASSLGTDNEQFF. For the CDR3, the DNA is TGTGCCAGCAGCTTGGGGACGGACAATGAGCAGTTCTTC. The V gene is TRBV5-5, the J gene TRBJ2-1; D not certain. Germline CDR1 and CDR2: SGHKS and YYEKEE (reference sequence). The CDR3 extends over 13 amino acids. V was trimmed by 0 bases and J by 5 bases, leaving 6 bases between them.

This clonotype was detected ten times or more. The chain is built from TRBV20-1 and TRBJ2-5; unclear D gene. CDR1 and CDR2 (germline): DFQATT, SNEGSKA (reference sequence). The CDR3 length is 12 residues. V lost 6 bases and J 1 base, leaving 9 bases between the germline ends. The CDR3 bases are TGCAGTGCAGCCAGGTCCCAAGAGACCCAGTACTTC. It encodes CSAARSQETQYF.

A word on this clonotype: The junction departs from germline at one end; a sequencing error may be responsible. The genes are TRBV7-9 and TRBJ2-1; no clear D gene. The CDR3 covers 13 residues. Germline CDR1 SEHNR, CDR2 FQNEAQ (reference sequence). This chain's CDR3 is CASSPQVDNKQFF. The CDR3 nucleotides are TGTGCCAGCAGCCCGCAGGTAGACAATAAGCAGTTCTTC. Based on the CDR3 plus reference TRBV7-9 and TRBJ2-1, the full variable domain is DTGVSQNPRHKITKRGQNVTFRCDPISEHNRLYWYRQTLGQGPEFLTYFQNEAQLEKSRLLSDRFSAERPKGSFSTLEIQRTEQGDSAMYLCASSPQVDNKQFFGPGTRLTVL.

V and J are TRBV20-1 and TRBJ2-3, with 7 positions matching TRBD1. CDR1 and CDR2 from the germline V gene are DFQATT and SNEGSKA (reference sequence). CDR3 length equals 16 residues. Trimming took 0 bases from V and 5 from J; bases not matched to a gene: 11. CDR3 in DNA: TGCAGTGCTAGAGATCCAAAGACAGGGAGTTTAGATACGCAGTATTTT. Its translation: CSARDPKTGSLDTQYF.

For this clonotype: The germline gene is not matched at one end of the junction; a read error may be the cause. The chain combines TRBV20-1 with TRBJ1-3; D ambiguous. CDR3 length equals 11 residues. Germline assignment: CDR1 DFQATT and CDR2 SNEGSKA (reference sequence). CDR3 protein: CSARGGNTIFF. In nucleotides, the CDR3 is TGCAGTGCTAGAGGGGGAAACACCATATTTTTT.

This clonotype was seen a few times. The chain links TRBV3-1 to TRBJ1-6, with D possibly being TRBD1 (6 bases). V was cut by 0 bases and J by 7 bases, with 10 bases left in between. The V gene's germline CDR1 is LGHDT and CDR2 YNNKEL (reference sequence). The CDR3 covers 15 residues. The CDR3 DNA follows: TGTGCCAGCAGCCAAGAGACAGGTGGAAATTCACCCCTCCACTTT. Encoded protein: CASSQETGGNSPLHF. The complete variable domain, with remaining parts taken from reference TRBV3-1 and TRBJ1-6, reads DTAVSQTPKYLVTQMGNDKSIKCEQNLGHDTMYWYKQDSKKFLKIMFSYNNKELIINETVPNRFSPKSPDKAHLNLHINSLELGDSAVYFCASSQETGGNSPLHFGNGTRLTVT.

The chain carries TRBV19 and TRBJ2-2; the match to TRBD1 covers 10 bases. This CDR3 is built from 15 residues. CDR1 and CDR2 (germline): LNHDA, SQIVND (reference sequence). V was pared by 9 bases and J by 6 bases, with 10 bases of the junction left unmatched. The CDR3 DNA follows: TGTGCCAGCAAGACGACCGGGACAGGGGCCGGGGAGCTGTTTTTT. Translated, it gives CASKTTGTGAGELFF.